In its sample, the clone carrying this TCR beta chain was seen once. In the study's own analysis: Scientists estimated how many nucleated cells there were by amplifying reference gene primers. Method: immunoSEQ multiplex PCR; TCRdb's copy keeps in-frame clones and lacks some. V and J calls plus clone size are reproduced from that table; the DNA served to infer D and trimming. This table has a few hundred thousand clones, roughly four fifths appearing once. This sample is drawn from a study of blood T cell repertoires in COVID-19. The wider study: Samples representing acute and convalescent COVID-19 were sourced from the United States, Italy and Spain. In each case, the material was cDNA or gDNA derived from T cells, B-cell-depleted T cells, or PBMCs.

This TCR came from a woman aged 55-75 years with acute or convalescent COVID-19. The sequenced sample consisted of peripheral blood.

CDR3: CASSSPLAGRSDTQYF. Here the CDR3 DNA reads TGTGCCAGCAGCAGCCCGCTTGCCGGGAGGTCAGATACGCAGTATTTT. The chain employs TRBV9 and TRBJ2-3; TRBD2 matches at 7 bases. J was trimmed by 4 bases and V by 4 bases; bases with no gene match: 12. CDR3 length: 16 amino acids. The germline V gene has CDR1 SGDLS and CDR2 YYNGEE.